This T cell receptor beta chain emerged from a study of blood T cell repertoires in COVID-19. Study as a whole: In each case, the material was cDNA or gDNA derived from T cells, B-cell-depleted T cells, or PBMCs.

Under the authors' procedure: How many nucleated cells were present was estimated from reference gene primer amplification. Profiled with immunoSEQ multiplex PCR; TCRdb holds only in-frame clones, not every one. V, J and clone size were drawn from that table, and D and trimming were deduced from the DNA. The profile shows approximately 300,000 clones, 90% of them singletons. The source of this sequence is a woman aged 25 to 39 who had been exposed to COVID-19. Sequencing was performed on PBMCs or T cells enriched from blood (not recorded which).

The DNA of the CDR3 is TGTGCCAGCAGTGAACCCCGAGGGGGTTCACCCCTCCACTTT. Protein product: CASSEPRGGSPLHF. V is TRBV6-1 and J is TRBJ1-6, with a weak D call TRBD1 (6 bases). CDR1 and CDR2 from the germline V gene are MNHNS and SASEGT. V was pared by 2 bases and J by 9 bases, with 11 bases between. CDR3 length: 14 residues.